The following is a T cell receptor beta chain sequence with its context. Its antigen is undetermined. As for time point: week 3, after first cycle of checkpoint inhibitor. Apart from two fast progressors, RECIST 1.1 response was judged 12 weeks post-infusion. No patient had earlier systemic cancer treatment, concurrent immunosuppressants, or another active cancer. Per germline, CDR1 WNHNN and CDR2 SYGVQD (reference sequence). The V gene end was trimmed by 4 bases and the J gene end by 1 base; junction bases not matched to a gene: 5. The CDR3 has 16 amino acids. The data originate from a study of blood T cell dynamics during melanoma immunotherapy. About the study: Standard first-line treatment here was pembrolizumab or nivolumab plus ipilimumab in metastatic melanoma.

The table came from immunoSEQ multiplex PCR; TCRdb's copy has only in-frame clones and leaves some out. In the table there are 3,000 to 4,500 clones, around 96% of which are singletons. Findings and limits, study-wide: The most clonal sorted CD8+ subset, immune-effector cells, was closest to cell-free DNA CDR3 sequences.

This clonotype was obtained from a human donor with melanoma. The starting material was effector memory CD8+ T cells from blood, obtained from a patient treated with checkpoint blockade. The V call is TRBV10-1, the J call TRBJ2-1, with TRBD2 identical over 9 bases. The CDR3 reads CASSGASGRSYNEQFF. The DNA of the CDR3 is TGCGCCAGCAGTGGTGCCAGCGGGAGGTCCTACAATGAGCAGTTCTTC.